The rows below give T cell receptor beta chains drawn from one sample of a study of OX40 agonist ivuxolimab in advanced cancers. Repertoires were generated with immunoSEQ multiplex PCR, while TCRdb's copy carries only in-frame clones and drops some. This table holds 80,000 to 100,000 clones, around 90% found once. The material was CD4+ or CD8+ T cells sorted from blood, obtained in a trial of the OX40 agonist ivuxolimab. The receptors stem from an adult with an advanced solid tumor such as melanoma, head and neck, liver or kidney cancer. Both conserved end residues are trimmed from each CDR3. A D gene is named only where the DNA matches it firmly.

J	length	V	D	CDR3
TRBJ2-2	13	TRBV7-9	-	ASSLGVTQTGELF
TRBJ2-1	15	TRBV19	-	ASSQTSPGTPGNEQF
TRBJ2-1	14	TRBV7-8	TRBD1	ASSVQGPNTYNEQF
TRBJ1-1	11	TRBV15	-	ATSREDRTEAF
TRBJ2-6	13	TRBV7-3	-	ASKPRGSGANVLT
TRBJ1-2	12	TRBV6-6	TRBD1	ASSPWDRDAGYT
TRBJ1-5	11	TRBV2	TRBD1	ASSGDREGPQH
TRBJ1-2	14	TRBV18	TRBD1	ASSPLGTALNYGYT
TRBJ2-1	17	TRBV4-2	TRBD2	ASSPGHGTSGGSYNEQF
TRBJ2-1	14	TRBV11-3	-	ASSLVSVSSYNEQF
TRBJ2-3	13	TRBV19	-	ASSMGAIAADTQY
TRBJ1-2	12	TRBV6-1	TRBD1	ASSDYPDRDGYT
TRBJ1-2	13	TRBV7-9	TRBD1	ASSSGDRGPYGYT
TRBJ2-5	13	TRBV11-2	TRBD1	ASSLGQYGAETQY
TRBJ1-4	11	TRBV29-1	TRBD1	SAQGQLGEKLF
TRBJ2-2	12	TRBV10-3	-	AISVGTQTGELF
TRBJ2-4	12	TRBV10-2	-	ASSERLAKNIQY
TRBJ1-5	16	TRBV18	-	ASSPSRNPSYSNQPQH
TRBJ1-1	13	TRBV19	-	ASSDNPGTNTEAF
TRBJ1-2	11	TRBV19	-	ASSGGPGYGYT
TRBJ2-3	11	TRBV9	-	ASSAGSTDTQY
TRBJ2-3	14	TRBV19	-	ASSGPTGTSTDTQY
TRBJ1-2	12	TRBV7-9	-	ASSEGRGGYGYT
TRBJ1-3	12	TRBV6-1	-	ASSGGGVGNTIY
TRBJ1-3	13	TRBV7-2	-	ASSLAQVSGNTIY
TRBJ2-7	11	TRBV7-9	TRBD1	ASSVTGGYEQY
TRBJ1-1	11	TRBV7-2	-	ASSPRRGTEAF
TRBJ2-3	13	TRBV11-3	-	ASSLEGQSTDTQY
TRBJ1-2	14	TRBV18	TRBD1	ASSQISPGQGLGYT
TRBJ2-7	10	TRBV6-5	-	ASSPSHREQY
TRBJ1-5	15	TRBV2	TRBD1	ASRKFQGVVDNQPQH
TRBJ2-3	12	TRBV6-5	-	ASSNSGLRDTQY
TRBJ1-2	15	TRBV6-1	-	ASSESGMAGYLSGYT
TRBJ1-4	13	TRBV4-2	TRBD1	ASSQGQALEEKLF
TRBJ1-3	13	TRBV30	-	AWSPAAFGGNTIY
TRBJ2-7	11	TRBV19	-	ASSKEPEGEQY
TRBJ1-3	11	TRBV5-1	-	ASKTGSGNTIY
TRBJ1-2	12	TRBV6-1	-	ASSELQGKNGYT
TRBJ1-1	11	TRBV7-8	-	ASSPGLNTEAF
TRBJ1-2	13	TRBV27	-	ASSPLRRDRDGYT
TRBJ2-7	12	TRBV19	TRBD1	ASSMGDRGREQY
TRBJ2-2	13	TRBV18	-	ASSPRQVDTGELF
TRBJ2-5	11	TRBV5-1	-	ASSLVRQETQY
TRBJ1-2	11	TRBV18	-	ASSPSDSYGYT
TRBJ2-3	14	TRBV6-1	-	ASSEVAGASTDTQY
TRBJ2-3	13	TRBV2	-	ASSLYPQSTDTQY
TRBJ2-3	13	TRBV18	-	ASSPRIVTTDTQY
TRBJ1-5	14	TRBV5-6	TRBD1	ASSLGTGESNQPQH
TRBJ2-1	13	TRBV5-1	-	ASSLGRTTPNEQF
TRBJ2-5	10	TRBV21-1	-	ARGGGTGTQY